These T cell receptor beta chains were read from a single sample in a study of control samples from healthy donors and cancer patients. The assay was immunoSEQ multiplex PCR, and TCRdb's table has in-frame clones only and misses some. The data hold over 150,000 clones, with about 90% observed a single time. Material for sequencing was blood. Every receptor here comes from a woman in her forties or fifties in good health. Each CDR3 is given with its conserved first and last residue. D genes are given only for firm matches. Rows give clone size only sometimes, using once, few, many, or a class for an expanded clone.

J	size	V	D	CDR3	DNA
TRBJ2-5	NA	TRBV9	NA	CASSPTGHGGQETQYF	TGTGCCAGCAGCCCAACGGGACACGGAGGGCAAGAGACCCAGTACTTC
TRBJ1-4	NA	TRBV7-8	NA	CASSLVGEDEKLFF	TGTGCCAGCAGCTTAGTGGGGGAGGATGAAAAACTGTTTTTT
TRBJ1-2	few	TRBV5-5	TRBD1	CASSWRTGMDTF	TGTGCCAGCAGCTGGCGGACAGGGATGGACACCTTC
TRBJ1-6	NA	TRBV5-6	TRBD1	CASSLGQGNSPLHF	TGTGCCAGCAGCCTGGGACAGGGTAATTCACCCCTCCACTTT
TRBJ2-7	NA	TRBV7-8	TRBD1	CASSLARGREQYF	TGTGCCAGCAGCTTAGCGAGGGGGCGCGAGCAGTACTTC
TRBJ1-2	NA	TRBV6-5	NA	CASTPRIPSLYGYTF	TGTGCCAGCACTCCACGGATACCGTCCCTCTATGGCTACACCTTC
TRBJ2-7	NA	TRBV7-2	NA	CASSLAGDEQYF	TGTGCCAGCAGCTTAGCGGGAGACGAGCAGTACTTC
TRBJ1-3	NA	TRBV19	TRBD1	CASSRQGFSGNTIYF	TGTGCCAGTAGCAGACAGGGGTTCTCTGGAAACACCATATATTTT
TRBJ1-3	few	TRBV4-3	NA	CASSQEAPSGNTIYF	TGCGCCAGCAGCCAAGAAGCACCCTCTGGAAACACCATATATTTT
TRBJ2-7	NA	TRBV5-1	NA	CASSLLPPSDTFIFYEQYF	TGCGCCAGCAGCTTATTACCCCCCTCGGACACTTTTATCTTCTACGAGCAGTACTTC
TRBJ1-1	NA	TRBV7-3	NA	CASSLLPDTEAFF	TGTGCCAGCAGCCTCCTACCGGACACTGAAGCTTTCTTT
TRBJ2-2	once	TRBV7-3	NA	CASSIGEEELFF	TGTGCCAGCAGCATCGGGGAGGAGGAGCTGTTTTTT
TRBJ2-7	NA	TRBV5-1	TRBD2	CASRGLAGGRGSYEQYF	TGCGCCAGCAGGGGACTAGCGGGAGGTAGGGGCTCCTACGAGCAGTACTTC
TRBJ2-5	NA	TRBV21-1	NA	CASSRGGQRETQYF	TGTGCCAGCAGCAGGGGGGGACAGAGAGAGACCCAGTACTTC
TRBJ1-4	NA	TRBV28	NA	CASSGGGRRTNEKLFF	TGTGCCAGCAGTGGGGGCGGGCGGCGAACTAATGAAAAACTGTTTTTT
TRBJ2-7	NA	TRBV4-1	NA	CASSQDQFSGQGGGGQYF	NA
TRBJ2-3	NA	TRBV7-2	TRBD2	CASSSGLAGGDTQYF	TGTGCCAGCAGCTCAGGACTAGCGGGAGGGGATACGCAGTATTTT
TRBJ1-6	NA	TRBV5-1	NA	CASSLAGQGNSPLHF	TGCGCCAGCAGCTTGGCTGGGCAGGGTAATTCACCCCTCCACTTT
TRBJ1-2	once	TRBV7-9	NA	CASAPGVGYGYTF	TGTGCCAGTGCCCCGGGTGTGGGCTATGGCTACACCTTC
TRBJ1-2	NA	TRBV7-3	NA	CASSPGRNYGYTF	TGTGCCAGCAGCCCGGGACGAAACTATGGCTACACCTTC
TRBJ1-2	NA	TRBV19	NA	CATRRGPAYGYTF	TGTGCCACCCGTCGGGGACCGGCGTATGGCTACACCTTC
TRBJ1-2	NA	TRBV4-1	NA	CASSQEVNYGYTF	TGCGCCAGCAGCCAAGAAGTCAACTATGGCTACACCTTC
TRBJ2-1	NA	TRBV5-4	NA	CASSLDSGGRDEQFF	TGTGCCAGCAGCTTGGACTCTGGGGGCCGCGATGAGCAGTTCTTC
TRBJ2-3	NA	TRBV5-1	NA	CASSLVGTDTQYF	TGCGCCAGCAGCTTGGTCGGCACAGATACGCAGTATTTT
TRBJ1-5	few	TRBV12-3/TRBV12-4	NA	CASSLPRAPQHF	TGTGCCAGCAGCCTCCCTAGAGCGCCCCAGCATTTT
TRBJ2-7	NA	TRBV5-6	NA	CASSLVRGEQYF	TGTGCCAGCAGCTTGGTACGGGGGGAGCAGTACTTC
TRBJ2-3	NA	TRBV5-1	TRBD2	CASSLFTSGGSGTDTQYF	TGCGCCAGCAGCTTGTTCACTAGCGGGGGATCGGGAACAGATACGCAGTATTTT
TRBJ2-3	NA	TRBV11-2	TRBD2	CASSRILAGGTDTQYF	TGTGCCAGCAGCCGAATACTAGCGGGAGGCACAGATACGCAGTATTTT
TRBJ2-2	NA	TRBV11-2	NA	CASRLGQNTGELFF	TGTGCCAGCAGACTGGGCCAGAACACCGGGGAGCTGTTTTTT
TRBJ2-1	NA	TRBV28	TRBD2	CASTTTSGLYNEQFF	TGTGCCAGCACCACGACTAGCGGACTCTACAATGAGCAGTTCTTC
TRBJ1-3	once	TRBV19	NA	CASSIRQPQGNTIYF	TGTGCCAGTAGTATTCGACAGCCCCAAGGAAACACCATATATTTT
TRBJ1-5	few	TRBV19	NA	CASSNGAAAFQPQHF	TGTGCCAGTAGTAACGGGGCAGCGGCATTCCAGCCCCAGCATTTT
TRBJ2-3	NA	TRBV28	NA	CASSPRGPRSTDTQYF	TGTGCCAGCAGTCCACGTGGTCCCCGTAGCACAGATACGCAGTATTTT
TRBJ2-5	NA	TRBV12-5	TRBD2	CASGPGREETQYF	TGTGCTAGTGGCCCTGGGAGGGAAGAGACCCAGTACTTC
TRBJ2-3	NA	TRBV7-6	TRBD2	CASSLGSRLAAFTDTQYF	TGTGCCAGCAGCTTAGGGTCTCGACTAGCGGCCTTCACAGATACGCAGTATTTT
TRBJ1-1	NA	TRBV27	TRBD1	CASSKTGSTEAFF	TGTGCCAGCAGCAAGACAGGGTCCACTGAAGCTTTCTTT
TRBJ2-7	few	TRBV28	TRBD1	CASSLSGTGKIEQYF	TGTGCCAGCAGTTTATCGGGGACAGGGAAAATCGAGCAGTACTTC
TRBJ2-2	NA	TRBV5-1	NA	CASPTLKGPNTGELFF	TGCGCCAGCCCGACGCTAAAGGGACCAAACACCGGGGAGCTGTTTTTT
TRBJ1-2	many	TRBV7-3	TRBD1	CASSPGTGNLGYTF	TGTGCCAGCAGTCCTGGGACAGGGAACTTGGGCTACACCTTC